This T cell receptor beta chain was observed in a study of T cells in Graves' hyperthyroidism and ophthalmopathy. RNA transcripts served as the template for amplifying TCR beta CDR3 regions. TCR CDR3 regions were first amplified by RT-PCR with HTBI primers. TCRdb re-derived calls from the multiplex PCR reads in MiXCR, one entry per CDR3 protein. The data hold approximately 700,000 distinct CDR3 sequences, with over 15% observed a single time. Trimming took 1 base from V and 5 from J; bases not matched to a gene: 16. Germline V CDR1 and CDR2: DFQATT, SNEGSKA (reference sequence). The CDR3 extends over 18 amino acids. With regard to this clonotype: This may arise from a read error, as a much more abundant clone is one base away.

The material sequenced was blood. This TCR came from a young man with Graves' hyperthyroidism. The J gene is TRBJ2-5, the V gene TRBV20-1; 10 bases map to TRBD2. As DNA, the CDR3 is TGCAGTGCTAGAGCCCACCCTCTACTAGCGGGGTTGGGGGAGACCCAGTACTTC. Its protein product is CSARAHPLLAGLGETQYF.